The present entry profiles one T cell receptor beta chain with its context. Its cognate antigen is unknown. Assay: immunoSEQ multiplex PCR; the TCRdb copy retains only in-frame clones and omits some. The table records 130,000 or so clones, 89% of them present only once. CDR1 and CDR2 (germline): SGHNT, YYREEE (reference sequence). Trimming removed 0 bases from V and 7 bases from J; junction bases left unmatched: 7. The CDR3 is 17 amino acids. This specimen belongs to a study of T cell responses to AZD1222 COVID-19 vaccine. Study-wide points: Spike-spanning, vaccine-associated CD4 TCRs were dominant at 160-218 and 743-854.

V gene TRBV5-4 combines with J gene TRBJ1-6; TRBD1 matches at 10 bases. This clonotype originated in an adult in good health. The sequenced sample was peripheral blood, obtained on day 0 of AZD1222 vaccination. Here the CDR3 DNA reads TGTGCCAGCAGCTTGGCCTGGGGACAGGGGATCAATTCACCCCTCCACTTT. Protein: CASSLAWGQGINSPLHF.